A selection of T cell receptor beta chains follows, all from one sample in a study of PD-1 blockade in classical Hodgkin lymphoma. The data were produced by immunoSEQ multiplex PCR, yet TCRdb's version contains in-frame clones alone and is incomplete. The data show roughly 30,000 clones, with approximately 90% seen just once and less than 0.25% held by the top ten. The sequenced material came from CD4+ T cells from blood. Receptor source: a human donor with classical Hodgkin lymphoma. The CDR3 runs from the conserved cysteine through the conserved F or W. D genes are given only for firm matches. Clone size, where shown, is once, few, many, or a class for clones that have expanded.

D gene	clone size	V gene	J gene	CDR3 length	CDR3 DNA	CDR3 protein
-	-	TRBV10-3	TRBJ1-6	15	TGTGCCATCAAACCGACAGGTCTAGATCATTCACCCCTCCACTTT	CAIKPTGLDHSPLHF
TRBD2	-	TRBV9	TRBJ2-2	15	TGTGCCAGCAGCCCCCCCGGGGGGAGGACCGGGGAGCTGTTTTTT	CASSPPGGRTGELFF
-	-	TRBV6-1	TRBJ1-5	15	TGTGCCAGCAGTGAAAATGGCCGGGTCAGCCAGCCCCAGCATTTT	CASSENGRVSQPQHF
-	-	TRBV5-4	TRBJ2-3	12	TGTGCCACCTCAGCGGAGGACAGCACGCAGTATTTT	CATSAEDSTQYF
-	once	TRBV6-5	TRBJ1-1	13	TGTGCCAGCAGTCGATACAGGGACACTGAAGCTTTCTTT	CASSRYRDTEAFF
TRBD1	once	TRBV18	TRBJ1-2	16	TGTGCCAGCTCACCATTCTCCCCGGACAGGGCCTATGGCTACACCTTC	CASSPFSPDRAYGYTF
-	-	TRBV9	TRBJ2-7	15	TGTGCCAGCAGCGTAGGAGGGGGGTCCTACTACGAGCAGTACTTC	CASSVGGGSYYEQYF
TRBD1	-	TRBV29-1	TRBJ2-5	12	TGCAGCGCCGACAGGGGAAAAGAGACCCAGTACTTC	CSADRGKETQYF
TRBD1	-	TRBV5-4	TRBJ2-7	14	TGTGCCAGCAGCCAAGGGACAGCCCCCTACGAGCAGTACTTC	CASSQGTAPYEQYF
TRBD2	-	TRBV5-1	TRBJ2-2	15	TGCGCCAGCAGCCCACGGACTAGCGGGTCTGGGGAGCTGTTTTTT	CASSPRTSGSGELFF
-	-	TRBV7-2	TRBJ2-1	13	TGTGCCAGCAGCCCCAACAGGGACAATGAGCAGTTCTTC	CASSPNRDNEQFF